The present entry profiles one TCR beta chain with its context. The data originate from a study of blood T cell repertoires in COVID-19. The repertoire was sequenced with immunoSEQ multiplex PCR; TCRdb's copy has only in-frame clones and lacks some. The sample lists about 170,000 clones; around 84% were seen once. V lost 7 bases and J lost 7, with 23 bases in between. The CDR3 is made up of 15 amino acids. In germline, CDR1 is SQVTM, CDR2 ANQGSEA. This chain joins TRBV29-1 and TRBJ2-4, with D perhaps matching TRBD1 (5 bases). Material for sequencing was peripheral blood. The TCR was taken from a woman aged 70-85 years with COVID-19, enrolled during active disease. The CDR3 sequence is CSGPQWGGRRNIQYF. For the CDR3, the DNA is TGCAGCGGTCCCCAATGGGGCGGCAGACGGAACATTCAGTACTTC.